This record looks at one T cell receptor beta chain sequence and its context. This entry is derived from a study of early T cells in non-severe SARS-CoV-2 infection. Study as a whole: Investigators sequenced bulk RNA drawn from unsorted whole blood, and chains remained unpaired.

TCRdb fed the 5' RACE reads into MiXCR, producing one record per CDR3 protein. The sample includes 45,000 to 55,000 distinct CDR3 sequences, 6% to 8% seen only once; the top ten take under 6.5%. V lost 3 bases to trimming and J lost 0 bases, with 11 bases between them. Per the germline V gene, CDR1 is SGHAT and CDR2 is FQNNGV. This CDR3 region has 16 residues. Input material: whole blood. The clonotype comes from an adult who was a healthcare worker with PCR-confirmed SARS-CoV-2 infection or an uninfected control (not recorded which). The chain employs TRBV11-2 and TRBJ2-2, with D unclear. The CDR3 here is CASSFLPTANTGELFF. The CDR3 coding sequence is TGTGCCAGCAGCTTTTTACCGACTGCGAACACCGGGGAGCTGTTTTTT. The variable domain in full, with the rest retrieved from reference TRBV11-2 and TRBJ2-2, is EAGVAQSPRYKIIEKRQSVAFWCNPISGHATLYWYQQILGQGPKLLIQFQNNGVVDDSQLPKDRFSAERLKGVDSTLKIQPAKLEDSAVYLCASSFLPTANTGELFFGEGSRLTVL.